This is a list of T cell receptor beta chains from one sample in a study of shared clonotypes between healthy human individuals. The repertoire was sequenced with immunoSEQ multiplex PCR; TCRdb's copy has only in-frame clones and lacks some. The sample includes under 350,000 clones, around 86% of them seen just once. Sequencing was performed on memory CD8+ T cells sorted from blood. These receptors were collected from a man in his late teens or twenties in good health. Each CDR3 is given with its conserved first and last residue. The D gene is left open where the match is weak. The size of a clone is reported for some rows only, either as once, few or many, or as a class for expanded clones.

d_call j_call clone_size v_call cdr3_aa cdr3_nt
. TRBJ1-1 . TRBV28 CASSSNRIMNTEAFF TGTGCCAGCAGTTCAAACAGGATCATGAACACTGAAGCTTTCTTT
. TRBJ2-7 . TRBV12-5 CASGLYSGSSYEQYF TGTGCTAGTGGTTTGTACTCGGGAAGTTCCTACGAGCAGTACTTC
TRBD2 TRBJ2-2 . TRBV2 CASSLGLAGTGELFF TGTGCCAGCAGTTTGGGACTAGCGGGAACCGGGGAGCTGTTTTTT
. TRBJ1-2 . TRBV2 CASSGQTNYGYTF TGTGCCAGCAGTGGGCAGACCAACTATGGCTACACCTTC
TRBD2 TRBJ2-2 once TRBV9 CASSVSKLAGDTGELFF TGTGCCAGCAGCGTATCCAAGTTAGCGGGAGACACCGGGGAGCTGTTTTTT
. TRBJ1-5 . TRBV4-1 CASSQEGSQPQHF TGCGCCAGCAGCCAAGAGGGGTCTCAGCCCCAGCATTTT
. TRBJ1-5 . TRBV14 CASSQVGGRGLNQPQHF TGTGCCAGCAGCCAAGTTGGGGGCAGGGGCCTCAATCAGCCCCAGCATTTT
TRBD2 TRBJ2-5 . TRBV4-3 CASSHSSGRILETQYF TGCGCCAGCAGCCATTCTAGCGGGAGGATTTTGGAGACCCAGTACTTC
. TRBJ2-5 . TRBV7-8 CASSPVHRMGAETQYF TGTGCCAGCAGCCCGGTTCACAGGATGGGGGCAGAGACCCAGTACTTC
. TRBJ2-3 . TRBV9 CASSVDGTDTQYF TGTGCCAGCAGCGTGGACGGCACAGATACGCAGTATTTT
TRBD1 TRBJ1-1 . TRBV2 CASSVDRKNTEAFF TGTGCCAGCAGTGTGGACAGGAAGAACACTGAAGCTTTCTTT
. TRBJ1-2 . TRBV28 CASSLGAGPGYTF TGTGCCAGCAGTTTAGGGGCCGGACCTGGCTACACCTTC
. TRBJ2-5 . TRBV6-1 CASSLLQETQYF TGTGCCAGCAGCCTGCTCCAAGAGACCCAGTACTTC
TRBD2 TRBJ2-1 . TRBV7-8 CASSSQAAGARNEQFF TGTGCCAGCAGTTCTCAGGCCGCGGGAGCACGCAATGAGCAGTTCTTC
. TRBJ2-1 . TRBV7-9 CASSPKLFHNEQFF TGTGCCAGCAGCCCGAAACTATTCCACAATGAGCAGTTCTTC
. TRBJ1-4 . TRBV7-9 CASSLGPWGSELFF TGTGCCAGCAGCTTAGGGCCCTGGGGCAGCGAACTGTTTTTT
TRBD1 TRBJ2-4 . TRBV11-2 CASSSPRTGRAKNIQYF TGTGCCAGCAGCTCGCCCAGGACAGGGCGGGCCAAAAACATTCAGTACTTC
TRBD2 TRBJ2-1 once TRBV28 CASSSTGLAGGHQLNNEQFF TGTGCCAGCAGTTCCACGGGACTAGCGGGGGGTCACCAGCTAAACAATGAGCAGTTCTTC
TRBD2 TRBJ2-7 . TRBV14 CASSIGLAAYEQYF TGTGCCAGCAGCATTGGACTAGCCGCGTACGAGCAGTACTTC
TRBD1 TRBJ1-1 . TRBV28 CASSQPYRGAEAFF TGTGCCAGCAGCCAACCTTACAGGGGTGCTGAAGCTTTCTTT
TRBD2 TRBJ2-7 . TRBV4-1 CASSHGLAGPYEQYF TGCGCCAGCAGCCACGGACTAGCGGGTCCCTACGAGCAGTACTTC
. TRBJ2-1 once TRBV11-1 CASSGGNFDYNEQFF TGTGCCAGCAGCGGGGGGAATTTTGACTACAATGAGCAGTTCTTC
. TRBJ1-4 . TRBV7-9 CASSLPKGLNEKLFF TGTGCCAGCAGCTTACCCAAAGGGTTAAATGAAAAACTGTTTTTT
TRBD1 TRBJ2-7 once TRBV14 CASSQGQGYFYEQYF TGTGCCAGCAGCCAGGGACAGGGCTATTTTTACGAGCAGTACTTC
TRBD1 TRBJ2-7 . TRBV29-1 CSVATPAGGQGEQYF TGCAGCGTTGCCACGCCGGCAGGGGGTCAGGGCGAGCAGTACTTC
. TRBJ2-5 . TRBV7-9 CASSPSIDPQETQYF TGTGCCAGCAGCCCATCTATAGACCCCCAAGAGACCCAGTACTTC
TRBD1 TRBJ1-4 . TRBV30 CAWSPQGAWEKLFF TGTGCCTGGTCCCCACAGGGGGCTTGGGAAAAACTGTTTTTT
. TRBJ1-1 . TRBV7-9 CASLIADMNTEAFF TGTGCCAGCTTAATTGCAGATATGAACACTGAAGCTTTCTTT
. TRBJ2-3 once TRBV20-1 CSARFLDTQYF TGCAGTGCTAGATTTTTAGATACGCAGTATTTT